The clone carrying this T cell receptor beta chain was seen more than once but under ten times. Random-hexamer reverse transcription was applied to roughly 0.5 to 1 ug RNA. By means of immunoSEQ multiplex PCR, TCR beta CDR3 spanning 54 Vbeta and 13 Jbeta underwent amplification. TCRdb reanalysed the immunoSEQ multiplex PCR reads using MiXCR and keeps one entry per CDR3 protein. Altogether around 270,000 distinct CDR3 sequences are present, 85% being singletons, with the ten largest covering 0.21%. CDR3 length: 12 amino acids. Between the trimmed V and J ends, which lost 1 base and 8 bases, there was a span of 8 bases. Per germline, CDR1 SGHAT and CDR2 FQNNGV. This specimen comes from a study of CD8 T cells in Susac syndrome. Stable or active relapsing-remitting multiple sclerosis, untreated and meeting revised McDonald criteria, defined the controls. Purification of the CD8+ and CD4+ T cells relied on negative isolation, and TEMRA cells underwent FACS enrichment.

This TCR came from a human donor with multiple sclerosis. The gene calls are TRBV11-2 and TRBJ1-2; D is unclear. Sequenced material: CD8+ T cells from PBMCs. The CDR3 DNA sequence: TGTGCCAGCAGCTTAGCGGGTTCCGGCTACACCTTC. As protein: CASSLAGSGYTF.